Described below is a single T cell receptor beta chain sequence and its context. The antigen is unknown. TRB amplification used 200 to 250 ng of peripheral blood genomic DNA. This entry belongs to a study of T cell clusters in autoimmune cytopenias. One tube held mixed TRB-A and TRB-B primer pools for touch-down PCR. TCRdb reprocessed the multiplex PCR reads and keeps a single row for each CDR3 protein, giving no DNA. This sample's table reports 6,000 to 6,500 distinct CDR3 sequences. General study points: Primary autoimmune cytopenia patients seemingly lacked the physiological T cell clusters found in healthy donors.

This CDR3 has 15 residues. CDR1 SGHRS and CDR2 YFSETQ come from the germline V gene. This TCR was sampled from a human donor with an autoimmune cytopenia or autoimmune hepatitis (not recorded which). The V and J genes are TRBV5-1 and TRBJ1-2; TCRdb indicates TRBD1, and absent DNA this call remains unverified. Sequencing was done on a sample of peripheral blood. CDR3 in amino acids: CASSLDGGGRWGYTF.